This entry is about one TCR beta chain. Its antigen is still unknown. Base qualities were left out, and no much larger clone turns up one base away. The data were taken from a study of blood T cell repertoires in COVID-19 (TCRdb year 2020). Some background on the complete study: The collaborator samples originated in the United States, Italy and Spain and spanned the acute and convalescent phases of COVID-19. The prospective study material was composed of cDNA or gDNA derived from T cells, B-cell-depleted T cells, or PBMCs. The dataset comprised deeply sampled blood TCRbeta repertoires from subjects exposed to, actively infected with, or recovered from COVID-19. A freely available public database, intended as a resource for researchers studying the immune response to SARS-CoV-2, is where the repertoires were released. The samples were drawn from two sources: the first 160 participants of the ongoing ImmuneRACE study, and 1,000 to 1,500 subjects contributed by 6 global collaborators. A de-identified subject ID, COVID-19 status, age in years and sex were almost always included in the sample metadata. Where HLA class I and class II types were available, the types were taken from metadata supplied by the sample provider, not from assay-based typing. Broader findings and caveats from the paper: The amount of clinical and demographic metadata varied by source and participant and was provided uncurated.

Enrolling through a virtual design, the prospective study's participants ranged in age from roughly 18 to 95 years and lived across roughly 23 United States geographic areas. In the prospective study, cohorts were assigned on the basis of participant-reported clinical history obtained from a screening survey and a study questionnaire. Exposed participants were defined as having been in contact with someone with a PCR-confirmed or clinician-diagnosed COVID-19 case within 2 weeks of study entry. Each participant in the prospective study had whole blood, serum and a nasopharyngeal or oropharyngeal swab collected by mobile phlebotomists. Prospective study participants could optionally give additional blood draws and questionnaires over an approximately two-month period. Before DNA extraction, prospective study blood samples were shipped either frozen or at room temperature. TCRbeta CDR3 regions were amplified from genomic DNA using the immunoSEQ Assay, a bias-controlled multiplex PCR. From the authors' description of their analysis: Nucleated cell counts per sample were estimated from amplification of reference gene primers within the assay. Sequence reads were collapsed and filtered to measure the absolute abundance of every unique TCRbeta CDR3 rearrangement. For each sample, productive Simpson clonality was calculated by taking the square root of Simpson's diversity index across productive rearrangements. The table was pulled from immuneACCESS by TCRdb, which kept in-frame rearrangements only. Such tables lose some clones; where checked, under half of the loss comes from unresolved V genes, and the rest has no known cause. Clonal size and the V and J genes are those of that table, whereas D and trimming came from the DNA. This sample lists roughly 270,000 clones; approximately 80% were detected once. 4.5% to 6% of the sample is in the top ten clones.

The CDR3 contains 14 residues, cysteine and phenylalanine counted. This entry keeps only the CDR3 DNA: 42 bases, framed from base 1. From a lookup of the germline V gene, CDR1 and CDR2 are SQVTM and ANQGSEA. For this chain, trimming is 3 bases at the V end and 5 bases at the J end, and the number of junction bases without a gene match is 5. This receptor was obtained from a man aged 40-49 years who had been exposed to COVID-19. Material for sequencing was PBMCs or T cells enriched from blood (not recorded which). The chain is made from TRBV29-1 and TRBJ2-3; 10 junctional bases match TRBD2. At the DNA level, the sequence is TGCAGCGTTGATCCTAGCGGGAGAGGAGATACGCAGTATTTT. It translates as CSVDPSGRGDTQYF.